The 32 T cell receptor beta chains below come from one sample, sequenced in a study of cytomegalovirus exposure and HLA in healthy donors. The PCR contained 60 Vbeta and 13 Jbeta primers. Data came from immunoSEQ multiplex PCR; TCRdb stores just in-frame clones and leaves some out. The repertoire consists of some 150,000 clones, with 70% to 80% occurring once and the leading ten covering under 2.5%. Sequencing input: PBMCs. These receptors all stem from a woman under 40 in good health and CMV-seropositive.

The chain employs TRBV4-3 and TRBJ2-1, with D perhaps matching TRBD2 (5 bases). Germline V lookup: CDR1 LGHNA, CDR2 YSLEER. This CDR3 spans 15 amino acids. Trimming removed 0 bases at V and 4 bases at J, with 10 bases between. The CDR3 sequence is CASSQEATGYNEQFF. CDR3 coding DNA: TGCGCCAGCAGCCAAGAGGCGACGGGGTACAATGAGCAGTTCTTC.

The gene calls are TRBV5-1 and TRBJ2-7; a possible D gene is TRBD2 (6 bases). V lost 4 bases, J lost 2 bases, and 16 bases lay in between. The germline gives CDR1 SGHRS, CDR2 YFSETQ. The CDR3 has 15 residues. The DNA of the CDR3 is TGCGCCAGCAGCATGGCAGCGGGTCCGGCCTACGAGCAGTACTTC. It specifies CASSMAAGPAYEQYF.

The rearrangement links TRBV5-8 to TRBJ2-7; D may be TRBD1 (5 bases). Germline assignment: CDR1 SGHTS and CDR2 YDEGEE. Trimming removed 4 bases from V and 5 bases from J, with 16 bases in between. This CDR3 is built from 14 residues. In DNA, the CDR3 is TGTGCCAGCAGCATACCGACAGAGACGGACGAGCAGTACTTC. Encoded protein: CASSIPTETDEQYF.

This clone was found a few times. V usage is TRBV25-1 and J usage is TRBJ2-1, with D perhaps matching TRBD2 (5 bases). Germline CDR1 is MGHDK and CDR2 is SYGVNS. Between the trimmed V and J ends, which lost 3 bases and 10 bases, there was a span of 10 bases. This CDR3 spans 12 amino acids. CDR3 loop: CASSESGIEQFF. The DNA of the CDR3 is TGTGCCAGCAGTGAGTCCGGGATCGAGCAGTTCTTC.

This clone was observed once. The chain employs TRBV4-1 and TRBJ2-1; 14 bases fit TRBD2. J was trimmed by 8 bases and V by 3 bases; bases with no gene match: 6. Germline-derived CDR1 and CDR2 are MGHRA and YSYEKL. The CDR3 is made up of 16 amino acids. CDR3 sequence (DNA): TGCGCCAGCAGCCAGGGGACTAGCGGGAGTTACTATGAGCAGTTCTTC. Its protein product is CASSQGTSGSYYEQFF.

The chain links TRBV7-9 to TRBJ2-5, with a tentative D call TRBD2 (5 bases). The germline CDR1 and CDR2 sequences are SEHNR and FQNEAQ (reference sequence). Deletions cut 1 base from V and 14 bases from J, with 14 bases between. This CDR3 is 12 amino acids long. Written as DNA, the CDR3 is TGTGCCAGCAGCTTAGAACTGGGCGGGCGCTACTTC. Translating gives CASSLELGGRYF.

Note on this clone: Within the sample, other DNA sequences also encode this same CDR3. This sequence joins TRBV10-3 and TRBJ1-3, with a possible D match to TRBD1 (6 bases). CDR3 length: 13 amino acids. Germline values: CDR1 ENHRY, CDR2 SYGVKD. The germline V and J ends were trimmed by 6 bases and 4 bases, with 10 bases remaining between them. The CDR3 sequence is CAIRDSSGNTIYF. CDR3 sequence (DNA): TGTGCCATCAGGGACAGCTCAGGAAACACCATATATTTT.

The chain uses TRBV6-5 and TRBJ1-1; 9 positions agree with TRBD1. The ends lost 2 bases at V and 12 bases at J; junction bases unmatched: 7. The CDR3 runs 13 residues. Germline CDR1 MNHEY, CDR2 SVGAGI. As DNA, the CDR3 is TGTGCCAGCAGTTACACGGACAGGGGTCTTACTTTCTTT. It encodes CASSYTDRGLTFF.

This clone was counted a single time. This sequence joins TRBV25-1 and TRBJ1-2; D gene ambiguous. Per the germline V gene, CDR1 is MGHDK and CDR2 is SYGVNS. V dropped 2 bases and J dropped 8 bases, with 9 bases sitting between them. This CDR3 is 12 amino acids long. The CDR3 sequence is CASSEPSRGYTF. In nucleotides, the CDR3 is TGTGCCAGCAGTGAACCCTCGCGGGGCTACACCTTC.

The rearrangement uses TRBV9 and TRBJ1-1, with 7 bases matching TRBD1. V lost 4 bases to trimming and J lost 4 bases; unmatched junction nucleotides: 10. Germline assignment: CDR1 SGDLS and CDR2 YYNGEE. The CDR3 extends over 15 amino acids. The CDR3 loop reads CASSPHGTDFTEAFF. CDR3 coding DNA: TGTGCCAGCAGCCCCCACGGGACAGACTTCACTGAAGCTTTCTTT. Using reference TRBV9 and TRBJ1-1 for the parts outside the CDR3, the full variable domain is DSGVTQTPKHLITATGQRVTLRCSPRSGDLSVYWYQQSLDQGLQFLIQYYNGEERAKGNILERFSAQQFPDLHSELNLSSLELGDSALYFCASSPHGTDFTEAFFGQGTRLTVV.

J is TRBJ1-4 and V is TRBV2; tentative D call: TRBD1 (5 bases). This CDR3 has 15 residues. Trimming took 7 bases from V and 0 from J, leaving 12 bases between them. CDR1 SNHLY and CDR2 FYNNEI come from the germline V gene. CDR3 region: CASTGGKATNEKLFF. CDR3 bases: TGTGCCAGCACCGGGGGGAAAGCAACTAATGAAAAACTGTTTTTT.

The chain links TRBV11-2 to TRBJ2-5; 12 nucleotides align to TRBD2. Unmatched junction bases numbered 4, after V lost 4 bases and J lost 4 bases. CDR1 and CDR2 (germline): SGHAT, FQNNGV. The CDR3 has 15 amino acids. The CDR3 DNA reads TGTGCCAGCAGCTACCGACTAGCGGGGGCAGAGACCCAGTACTTC. It is translated as CASSYRLAGAETQYF.

CDR3 in amino acids: CASSFSRDRGETQYF. In DNA form, the CDR3 reads TGTGCCAGCAGTTTCTCCCGGGATCGCGGGGAGACCCAGTACTTC. This chain connects TRBV27 to TRBJ2-5; possible D gene TRBD2, 5 bases. The CDR3 is 15 amino acids. Germline lookup yields CDR1 MNHEY and CDR2 SMNVEV (reference sequence). Deletions cut 3 bases from V and 5 bases from J, with 16 bases between.

The rearrangement joins TRBV4-1 to TRBJ2-2; TRBD2 might be the D (5 bases). Germline CDR1 MGHRA, CDR2 YSYEKL. With 4 bases removed from V and 2 bases from J, the gap between germline ends came to 23 bases. The CDR3 sequence is 19 residues long. The chain's CDR3 is CASSPKEVARGRNTGELFF. Written as DNA, the CDR3 is TGCGCCAGCAGCCCAAAGGAGGTAGCGAGAGGCAGAAACACCGGGGAGCTGTTTTTT.

This clone was seen only a few times. J is TRBJ1-2 and V is TRBV4-3; D perhaps matches TRBD1 (5 bases). Germline CDR1 reads LGHNA; CDR2 reads YSLEER. CDR3 length equals 13 residues. V shed 6 bases and J shed 0 bases, with 8 bases lying between them. CDR3 sequence: CASRKGPNYGYTF. The CDR3 DNA reads as TGCGCCAGCAGGAAGGGGCCTAACTATGGCTACACCTTC.

The CDR3 here is CATRGMSSYEQYF. In DNA form, the CDR3 reads TGTGCCACTCGGGGGATGTCCTCCTACGAGCAGTACTTC. This chain joins TRBV6-1 and TRBJ2-7; a weak D match, TRBD2 (6 bases). Germline lookup yields CDR1 MNHNS and CDR2 SASEGT. Trimming stripped 10 bases from V and 0 bases from J, with 13 bases between. CDR3 length equals 13 residues.

The V and J genes are TRBV19 and TRBJ2-5; 10 bases match TRBD1. The germline V gene encodes CDR1 LNHDA and CDR2 SQIVND (reference sequence). V lost 6 bases and J lost 3; bases outside the gene matches: 4. This CDR3 region has 14 residues. The CDR3 region is CASRAGQGKETQYF. CDR3 DNA: TGTGCCAGTAGGGCGGGACAGGGGAAAGAGACCCAGTACTTC. Together with reference TRBV19 and TRBJ2-5, the CDR3 gives the full variable domain: DGGITQSPKYLFRKEGQNVTLSCEQNLNHDAMYWYRQDPGQGLRLIYYSQIVNDFQKGDIAEGYSVSREKKESFPLTVTSAQKNPTAFYLCASRAGQGKETQYFGPGTRLLVL.

This clone occurred a few times. One end of the junction does not line up with germline, which may come from a read error. This chain connects TRBV29-1 to TRBJ1-1; the D gene is possibly TRBD1 (5 bases). This CDR3 is 12 amino acids long. Per germline, CDR1 SQVTM and CDR2 ANQGSEA. The CDR3 loop is CSVEDLGRAVIF. Here the CDR3 DNA reads TGCAGCGTTGAAGATTTGGGCAGGGCCGTCATTTTT.

This clone has only one observation. V and J are TRBV5-1 and TRBJ1-4, with D tentatively TRBD1 (6 bases). V was pared by 0 bases and J by 4 bases, with 10 bases between. The V gene's germline CDR1 is SGHRS and CDR2 YFSETQ. This CDR3 has 15 residues. CDR3 residues: CASSLGDTSNEKLFF. In DNA form, the CDR3 reads TGCGCCAGCAGCTTGGGGGACACTAGTAATGAAAAACTGTTTTTT.

The chain carries TRBV10-3 and TRBJ1-1, with TRBD1 as a possible D gene (5 bases). The CDR3 has 14 amino acids. CDR1 and CDR2 (germline): ENHRY, SYGVKD. V was pared by 10 bases and J by 6 bases, with 21 bases between. Written as DNA, the CDR3 is TGTGCCACAACGTGGGGGACTGGGGCAGCTGAAGCTTTCTTT. Translating gives CATTWGTGAAEAFF.

This clone appeared a single time. This rearrangement joins TRBV19 to TRBJ1-1, with TRBD1 matching 11 bases. The CDR3 has 14 amino acids. The V gene's germline CDR1 is LNHDA and CDR2 SQIVND (reference sequence). Trimming cost V 3 bases and J 4 bases; bases outside gene matches: 1. CDR3 protein: CASSIGTGGTEAFF. The CDR3 DNA is TGTGCCAGTAGTATCGGGACAGGGGGCACTGAAGCTTTCTTT.

CDR3 protein: CAWDRGTNEKLFF. As DNA, the CDR3 is TGTGCCTGGGACAGGGGCACTAATGAAAAACTGTTTTTT. The V and J genes are TRBV30 and TRBJ1-4; TRBD1 aligns across 8 bases. The CDR3 length is 13 residues. Germline V lookup: CDR1 GTSNPN, CDR2 SVGIG (reference sequence). With V trimmed by 5 bases and J by 2 bases, 1 base remained unmatched.

V and J are TRBV5-4 and TRBJ1-1; D gene uncertain. Germline lookup yields CDR1 SGHNT and CDR2 YYREEE (reference sequence). This CDR3 comprises 15 residues. V lost 0 bases and J 2 bases, leaving 11 bases between the germline ends. The CDR3 here is CASSLDSGRNTEAFF. The DNA of the CDR3 is TGTGCCAGCAGCTTGGATAGCGGGAGAAACACTGAAGCTTTCTTT.

The chain has TRBV18 and TRBJ1-3, with 8 nucleotides matching TRBD1. There are 14 residues in the CDR3. The ends lost 3 bases at V and 4 bases at J; junction bases unmatched: 2. The germline V gene encodes CDR1 KGHSH and CDR2 LQKENI. This chain's CDR3 is CASSPTGDGNTIYF. CDR3 DNA sequence: TGTGCCAGCTCACCGACAGGGGACGGAAACACCATATATTTT.

This clone was observed once. The chain links TRBV27 to TRBJ1-5; the match to TRBD1 covers 10 bases. CDR1 MNHEY and CDR2 SMNVEV come from the germline V gene (reference sequence). V dropped 3 bases and J dropped 5; count of bases not matched to a gene: 4. This CDR3 region has 15 residues. The CDR3 DNA is TGTGCCAGCAGTTTGGGACAGGGGTGGGATCAGCCCCAGCATTTT. Residues: CASSLGQGWDQPQHF.

CDR3 nucleotide sequence: TGTGCCAGCAGCTTCGCGGGGCTCGGGGAGCTGTTTTTT. This translates into CASSFAGLGELFF. The V call is TRBV13, the J call TRBJ2-2; weak D call: TRBD2 (6 bases). The CDR3 covers 13 residues. Trimming left V 3 bases short and J 7 bases short, with 9 bases between. The germline CDR1 and CDR2 sequences are PRHDT and FYEKMQ (reference sequence).

The chain couples TRBV25-1 to TRBJ2-3; 11 bases are a match to TRBD2. The CDR3 contains 16 residues. Germline V gene lookup returns CDR1 MGHDK and CDR2 SYGVNS. The J segment lost 6 bases and the V segment lost 6 bases, leaving 11 bases of the junction unmatched. In DNA form, the CDR3 reads TGTGCCAGCAGCGTCTCACTAGCGGGAGAGGTGGATACGCAGTATTTT. Its protein is CASSVSLAGEVDTQYF. Using reference TRBV25-1 and TRBJ2-3 for the parts outside the CDR3, the full variable domain is EADIYQTPRYLVIGTGKKITLECSQTMGHDKMYWYQQDPGMELHLIHYSYGVNSTEKGDLSSESTVSRIRTEHFPLTLESARPSHTSQYLCASSVSLAGEVDTQYFGPGTRLTVL.

The V gene is TRBV28, the J gene TRBJ1-1, with D possibly matching TRBD1 (5 bases). Germline V gene sequence: CDR1 MDHEN, CDR2 SYDVKM. This CDR3 spans 13 amino acids. V lost 7 bases and J lost 12, with 21 bases in between. The CDR3 region has the DNA TGTGCCAGCACCCAAGGAAGGGGTAAGGTAACTTTCTTT. Translation: CASTQGRGKVTFF.

V gene TRBV25-1 combines with J gene TRBJ1-1, with D unresolved. The CDR3 spans 16 residues. Germline loops: CDR1 MGHDK, CDR2 SYGVNS. Trimming stripped 6 bases from V and 0 bases from J, with 17 bases between. The CDR3 loop reads CASRNAIGGMNTEAFF. The CDR3, as DNA: TGTGCCAGCAGAAACGCTATTGGCGGAATGAACACTGAAGCTTTCTTT.

The rearrangement uses TRBV7-9 and TRBJ2-7; D possibly corresponds to TRBD1 (6 bases). Germline lookup yields CDR1 SEHNR and CDR2 FQNEAQ (reference sequence). Trimming removed 1 base at V and 2 bases at J, with 12 bases between. The length of the CDR3 is 15 residues. The CDR3 protein is CASSLGGRDTYEQYF. For the CDR3, the DNA is TGTGCCAGCAGCTTAGGGGGCCGGGACACCTACGAGCAGTACTTC.

The chain couples TRBV6-6 to TRBJ1-3; perhaps TRBD1 as D (6 bases). Trimming stripped 4 bases from V and 0 bases from J, with 7 bases between. Germline V CDR1 and CDR2: MNHNY, SVGAGI (reference sequence). This CDR3 is built from 14 residues. CDR3 nucleotides: TGTGCCAGCAGTTTAGGGGGCTCTGGAAACACCATATATTTT. This sequence encodes CASSLGGSGNTIYF.

The rearrangement joins TRBV13 to TRBJ1-1; the D gene is possibly TRBD1 (6 bases). CDR1 and CDR2 from the germline V gene are PRHDT and FYEKMQ (reference sequence). The length of the CDR3 is 14 residues. V was cut by 5 bases and J by 5 bases, with 15 bases left in between. CDR3 nucleotide sequence: TGTGCCAGCAGCCCCGGGGGGGGCTCGACTGAAGCTTTCTTT. Translated: CASSPGGGSTEAFF.